This T cell receptor beta chain was recovered during a study of blood T cell repertoires in COVID-19. Study-level background: Some COVID-19 samples were acute and others convalescent; all came from the United States, Italy and Spain. PBMCs, B-cell-depleted T cells, or T cells were the source of the cDNA or gDNA that made up the material.

CDR3 length: 15 residues. V was trimmed by 0 bases and J by 4 bases, leaving 10 bases between them. CDR1 is MRHNA, CDR2 SNTAGT, per germline. Study processing details: How many nucleated cells were present was estimated from reference gene primer amplification. The table came from immunoSEQ multiplex PCR; TCRdb's copy has only in-frame clones and leaves some out. V and J calls and clone size follow that table, whereas D and trimming were derived from the DNA. This sample has 120,000 or so clones, with 65% to 85% found just once. The V and J genes are TRBV6-4 and TRBJ1-5, with TRBD1 as a possible D gene (6 bases). Sequences were obtained from peripheral blood. The TCR sequence derives from a man at least 80 years old with active or convalescent COVID-19. In nucleotides, the CDR3 is TGTGCCAGCAGTGACTCCAGGGGCAAAAATCAGCCCCAGCATTTT. Its translation is CASSDSRGKNQPQHF.